This T cell receptor beta chain was obtained from a study of read filtering for tumor transcriptome and immune sequencing. Study-wide points: Correlation between methods rose after single-read clonotypes were removed.

Looked up from germline, CDR1 is SGHVS and CDR2 is FQNEAQ. Trimming stripped 6 bases from V and 9 bases from J, with 17 bases between. The CDR3 consists of 13 residues. This clonotype has a count of ten or more. As yet, its antigen is unknown. The library was built from approximately 400 ng RNA with molecular barcoded adaptors for alpha/delta and beta/gamma chains. One entry per CDR3 protein results from TCRdb running MiXCR on the reads. The data contain about 63,000 distinct CDR3 sequences, approximately 15% of them singletons. The clonotype originates from a donor aged 40 or over with multiple myeloma. The rearrangement uses TRBV7-8 and TRBJ2-5, with a weak D call TRBD2 (6 bases). Sequences were obtained from a population of CD138-negative cells sorted from bone marrow. The chain's CDR3 is CASSGSRGASQYF. CDR3 bases: TGTGCCAGCAGTGGATCGCGCGGGGCGTCCCAGTACTTC. The full variable domain, completed using reference TRBV7-8 and TRBJ2-5, is GAGVSQSPRYKVAKRGQDVALRCDPISGHVSLFWYQQALGQGPEFLTYFQNEAQLDKSGLPSDRFFAERPEGSVSTLKIQRTQQEDSAVYLCASSGSRGASQYFGPGTRLLVL.